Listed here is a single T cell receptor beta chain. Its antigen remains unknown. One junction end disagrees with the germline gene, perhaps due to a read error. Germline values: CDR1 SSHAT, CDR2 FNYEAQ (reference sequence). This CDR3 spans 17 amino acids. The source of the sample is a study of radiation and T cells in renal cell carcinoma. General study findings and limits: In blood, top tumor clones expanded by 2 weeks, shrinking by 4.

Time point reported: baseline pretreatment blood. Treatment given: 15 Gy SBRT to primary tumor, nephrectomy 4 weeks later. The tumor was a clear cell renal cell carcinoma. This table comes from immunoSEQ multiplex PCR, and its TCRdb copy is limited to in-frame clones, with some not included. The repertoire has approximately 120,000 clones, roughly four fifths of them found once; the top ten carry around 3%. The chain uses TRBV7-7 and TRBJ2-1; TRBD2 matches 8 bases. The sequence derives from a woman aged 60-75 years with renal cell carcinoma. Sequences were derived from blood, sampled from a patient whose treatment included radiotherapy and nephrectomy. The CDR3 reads CASSPKPERGPYNEQFF. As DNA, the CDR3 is TGTGCTAGCAGCCCGAAACCGGAGCGGGGGCCCTACAATGAGCAGTTCTTC.